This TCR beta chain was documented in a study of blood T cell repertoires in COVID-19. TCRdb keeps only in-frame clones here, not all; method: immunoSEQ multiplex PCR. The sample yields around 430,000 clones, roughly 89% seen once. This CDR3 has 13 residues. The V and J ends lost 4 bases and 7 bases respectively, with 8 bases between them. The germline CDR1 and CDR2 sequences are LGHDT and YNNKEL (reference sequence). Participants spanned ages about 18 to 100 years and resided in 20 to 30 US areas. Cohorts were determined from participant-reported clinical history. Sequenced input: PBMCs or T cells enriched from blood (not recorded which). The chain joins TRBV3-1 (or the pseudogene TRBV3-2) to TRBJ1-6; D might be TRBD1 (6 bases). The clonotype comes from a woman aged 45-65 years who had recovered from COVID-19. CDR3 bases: TGTGCCAGCAGCCTGGACAGCAATTCACCCCTCCACTTT. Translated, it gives CASSLDSNSPLHF.